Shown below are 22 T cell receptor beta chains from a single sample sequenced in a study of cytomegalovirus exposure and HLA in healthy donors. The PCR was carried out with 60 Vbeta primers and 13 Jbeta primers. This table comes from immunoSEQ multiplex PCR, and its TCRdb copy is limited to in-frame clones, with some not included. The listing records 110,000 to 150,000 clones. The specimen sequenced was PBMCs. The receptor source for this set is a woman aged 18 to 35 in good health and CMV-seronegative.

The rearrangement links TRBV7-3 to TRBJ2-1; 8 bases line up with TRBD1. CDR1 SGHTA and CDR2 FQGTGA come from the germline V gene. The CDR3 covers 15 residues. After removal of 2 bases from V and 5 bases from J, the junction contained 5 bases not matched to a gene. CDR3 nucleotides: TGTGCCAGCAGCTTACGGGGACAGGTCAACAATGAGCAGTTCTTC. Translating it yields CASSLRGQVNNEQFF.

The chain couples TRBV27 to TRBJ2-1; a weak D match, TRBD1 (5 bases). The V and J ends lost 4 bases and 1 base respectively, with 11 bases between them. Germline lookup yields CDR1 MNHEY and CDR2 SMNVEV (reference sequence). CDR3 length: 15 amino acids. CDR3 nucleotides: TGTGCCAGCAGTTACGAAACAGGATCCTACAATGAGCAGTTCTTC. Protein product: CASSYETGSYNEQFF.

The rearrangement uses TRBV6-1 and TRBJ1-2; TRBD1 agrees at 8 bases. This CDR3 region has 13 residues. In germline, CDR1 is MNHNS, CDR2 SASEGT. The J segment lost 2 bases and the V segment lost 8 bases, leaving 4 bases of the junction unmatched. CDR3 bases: TGTGCCAGCGCGCAGGGGGCGAACTATGGCTACACCTTC. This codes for CASAQGANYGYTF.

The CDR3 protein is CASSLTGTYEQYV. DNA of the CDR3: TGTGCCAGCAGCCTGACAGGGACCTACGAGCAGTACGTC. The chain employs TRBV14 and TRBJ2-7, with TRBD1 identical over 7 bases. The germline V gene encodes CDR1 SGHDN and CDR2 FVKESK. After removal of 4 bases from V and 2 bases from J, the junction contained 2 bases not matched to a gene. The CDR3 has 13 amino acids.

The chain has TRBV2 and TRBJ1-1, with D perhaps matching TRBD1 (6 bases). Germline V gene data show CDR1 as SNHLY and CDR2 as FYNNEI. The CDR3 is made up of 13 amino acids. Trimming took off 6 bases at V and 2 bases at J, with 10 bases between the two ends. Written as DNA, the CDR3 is TGTGCCAGCAGGCTGGACAGTAACACTGAAGCTTTCTTT. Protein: CASRLDSNTEAFF. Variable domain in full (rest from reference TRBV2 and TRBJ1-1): EPEVTQTPSHQVTQMGQEVILRCVPISNHLYFYWYRQILGQKVEFLVSFYNNEISEKSEIFDDQFSVERPDGSNFTLKIRSTKLEDSAMYFCASRLDSNTEAFFGQGTRLTVV.

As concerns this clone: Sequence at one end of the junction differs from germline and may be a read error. Here the CDR3 reads CSADRGNSEAFF. In DNA form, the CDR3 reads TGCAGCGCTGACAGGGGTAACAGTGAAGCTTTCTTT. The chain recombines TRBV29-1 with TRBJ1-1; 8 positions agree with TRBD1. Germline CDR1 reads SQVTM; CDR2 reads ANQGSEA. This CDR3 spans 12 amino acids. The full variable domain, with the rest looked up from reference TRBV29-1 and TRBJ1-1, is SAVISQKPSRDICQRGTSLTIQCQVDSQVTMMFWYRQQPGQSLTLIATANQGSEATYESGFVIDKFPISRPNLTFSTLTVSNMSPEDSSIYLCSADRGNSEAFFGQGTRLTVV.

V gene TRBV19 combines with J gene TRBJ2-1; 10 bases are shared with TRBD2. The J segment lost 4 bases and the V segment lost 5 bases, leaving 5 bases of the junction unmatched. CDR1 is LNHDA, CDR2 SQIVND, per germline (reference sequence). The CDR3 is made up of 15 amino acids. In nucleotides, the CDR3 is TGTGCCAGTAGTGCGGGACTAGCGAATTACAATGAGCAGTTCTTC. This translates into CASSAGLANYNEQFF.

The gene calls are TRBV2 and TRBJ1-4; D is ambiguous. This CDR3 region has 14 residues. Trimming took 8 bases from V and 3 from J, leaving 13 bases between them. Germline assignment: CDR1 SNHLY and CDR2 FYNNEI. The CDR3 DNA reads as TGTGCCAGCCGCGGAGCGGAACCTAATGAAAAACTGTTTTTT. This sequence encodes CASRGAEPNEKLFF. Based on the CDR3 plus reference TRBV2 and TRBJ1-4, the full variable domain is EPEVTQTPSHQVTQMGQEVILRCVPISNHLYFYWYRQILGQKVEFLVSFYNNEISEKSEIFDDQFSVERPDGSNFTLKIRSTKLEDSAMYFCASRGAEPNEKLFFGSGTQLSVL.

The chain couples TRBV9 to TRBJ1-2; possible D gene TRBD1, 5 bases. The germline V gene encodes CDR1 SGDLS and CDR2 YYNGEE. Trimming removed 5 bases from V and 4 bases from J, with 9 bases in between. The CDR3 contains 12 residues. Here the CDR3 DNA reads TGTGCCAGCAGTACAGGATTCTATGGCTACACCTTC. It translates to CASSTGFYGYTF. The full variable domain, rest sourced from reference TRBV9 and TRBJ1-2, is DSGVTQTPKHLITATGQRVTLRCSPRSGDLSVYWYQQSLDQGLQFLIQYYNGEERAKGNILERFSAQQFPDLHSELNLSSLELGDSALYFCASSTGFYGYTFGSGTRLTVV.

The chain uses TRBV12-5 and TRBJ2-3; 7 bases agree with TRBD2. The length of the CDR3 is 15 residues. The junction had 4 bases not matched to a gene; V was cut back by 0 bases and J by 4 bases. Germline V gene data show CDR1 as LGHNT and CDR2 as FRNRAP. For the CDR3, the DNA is TGTGCTAGTGGTTTGGTGGGCGGGAGCCCAGATACGCAGTATTTT. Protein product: CASGLVGGSPDTQYF.

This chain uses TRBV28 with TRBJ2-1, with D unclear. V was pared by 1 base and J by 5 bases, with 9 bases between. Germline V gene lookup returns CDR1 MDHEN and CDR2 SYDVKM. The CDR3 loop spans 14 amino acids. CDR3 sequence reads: CASSLSRFDNEQFF. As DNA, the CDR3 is TGTGCCAGCAGTTTATCTAGGTTCGACAATGAGCAGTTCTTC.

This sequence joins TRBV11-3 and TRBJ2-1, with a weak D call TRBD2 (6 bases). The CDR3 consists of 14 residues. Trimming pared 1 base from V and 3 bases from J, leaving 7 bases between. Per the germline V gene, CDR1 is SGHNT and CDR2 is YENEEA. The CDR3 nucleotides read TGTGCCAGCAGCTTAGCGGGAGACTACAATGAGCAGTTCTTC. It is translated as CASSLAGDYNEQFF.

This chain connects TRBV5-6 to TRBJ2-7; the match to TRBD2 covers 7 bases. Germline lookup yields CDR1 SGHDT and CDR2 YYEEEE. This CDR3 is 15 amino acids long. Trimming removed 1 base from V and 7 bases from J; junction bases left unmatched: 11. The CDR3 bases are TGTGCCAGCAGCTTGCTCGGCGGGAGCCTCGGAGAGCAGTACGTC. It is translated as CASSLLGGSLGEQYV.

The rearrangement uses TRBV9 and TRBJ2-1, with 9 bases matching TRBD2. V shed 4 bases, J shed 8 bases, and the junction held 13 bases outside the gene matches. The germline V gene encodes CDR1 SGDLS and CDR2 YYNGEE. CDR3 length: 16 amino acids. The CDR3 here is CASSMTGTSWTDEQFF. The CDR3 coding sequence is TGTGCCAGCAGCATGACCGGGACTAGCTGGACGGATGAGCAGTTCTTC.

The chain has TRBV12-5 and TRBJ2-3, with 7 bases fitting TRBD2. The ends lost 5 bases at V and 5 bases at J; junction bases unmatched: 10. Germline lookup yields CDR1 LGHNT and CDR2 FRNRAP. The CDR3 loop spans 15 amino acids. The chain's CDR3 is CASGPPAREKDTQYF. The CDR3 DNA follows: TGTGCTAGTGGTCCCCCCGCGCGGGAGAAAGATACGCAGTATTTT.

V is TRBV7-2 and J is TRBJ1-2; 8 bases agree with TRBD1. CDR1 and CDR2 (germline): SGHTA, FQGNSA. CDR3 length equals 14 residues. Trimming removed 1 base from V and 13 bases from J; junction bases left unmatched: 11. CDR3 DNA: TGTGCCAGCAGCTTAGGAGCCCGGACAGGGTGGAGCACCTTC. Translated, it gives CASSLGARTGWSTF.

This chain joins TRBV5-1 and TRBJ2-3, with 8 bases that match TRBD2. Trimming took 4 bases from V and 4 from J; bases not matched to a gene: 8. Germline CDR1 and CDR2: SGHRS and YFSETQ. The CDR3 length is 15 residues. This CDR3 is CASSPLAGTADTQYF. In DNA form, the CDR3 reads TGCGCCAGCAGCCCATTAGCGGGAACGGCAGATACGCAGTATTTT.

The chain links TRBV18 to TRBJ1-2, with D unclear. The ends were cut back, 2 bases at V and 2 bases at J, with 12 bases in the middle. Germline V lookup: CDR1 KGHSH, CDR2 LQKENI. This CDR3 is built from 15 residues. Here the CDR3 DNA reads TGTGCCAGCTCACCAGTTCAACAAATCAACTATGGCTACACCTTC. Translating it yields CASSPVQQINYGYTF.

DNA for the CDR3: TGTGCCTGGAGCCCGACTAGCGGGAGATACGAGCAGTACGTC. Protein: CAWSPTSGRYEQYV. The chain combines TRBV30 with TRBJ2-7, with 12 bases aligning to TRBD2. CDR3 length: 14 amino acids. Germline V gives CDR1 GTSNPN, CDR2 SVGIG (reference sequence). After removal of 3 bases from V and 4 bases from J, the junction contained 4 bases not matched to a gene.

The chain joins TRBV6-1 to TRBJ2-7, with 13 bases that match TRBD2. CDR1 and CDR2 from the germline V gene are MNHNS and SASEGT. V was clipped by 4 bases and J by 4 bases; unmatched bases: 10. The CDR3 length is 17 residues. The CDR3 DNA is TGTGCCAGCAGTGGGGGGAGACTAGCGGGAGGTCGGTACGAGCAGTACGTC. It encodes CASSGGRLAGGRYEQYV.

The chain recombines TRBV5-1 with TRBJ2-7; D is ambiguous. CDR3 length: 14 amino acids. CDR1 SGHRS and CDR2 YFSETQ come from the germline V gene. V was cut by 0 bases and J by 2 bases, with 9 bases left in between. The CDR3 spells CASSLDVRTYEQYF. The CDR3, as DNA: TGCGCCAGCAGCTTGGATGTGAGAACCTACGAGCAGTACTTC.

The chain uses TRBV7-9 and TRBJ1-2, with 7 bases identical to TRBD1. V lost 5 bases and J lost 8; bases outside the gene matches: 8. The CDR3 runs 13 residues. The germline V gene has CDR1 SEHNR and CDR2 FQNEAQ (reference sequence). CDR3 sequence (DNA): TGTGCCAGCAGCACCGGGACAGCGTGGGGCTACACCTTC. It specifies CASSTGTAWGYTF.